These 16 T cell receptor beta chains were all obtained from the same sample, sequenced in a study of T cell changes during pregnancy in multiple sclerosis. Libraries were prepared by immunoSEQ multiplex PCR; TCRdb keeps only in-frame clonotypes and omits some of them. Of under 95,000 clones listed, 85% to 95% are singletons. This specimen consisted of peripheral blood, obtained after pregnancy. The receptors stem from a female donor with multiple sclerosis, enrolled in a pregnancy study.

The chain is built from TRBV6-6 and TRBJ1-2; D ambiguous. The CDR3 has 13 amino acids. Trimming removed 6 bases from V and 4 bases from J, with 12 bases in between. The germline V gene encodes CDR1 MNHNY and CDR2 SVGAGI (reference sequence). CDR3 in amino acids: CASSTDDGYGYTF. The DNA for the CDR3 is TGTGCCAGCAGCACAGACGACGGCTATGGCTACACCTTC.

The J gene is TRBJ2-2, the V gene TRBV5-6; D is unresolved. Germline CDR1 reads SGHDT; CDR2 reads YYEEEE. The CDR3 sequence is 14 residues long. V was cut by 1 base and J by 1 base, with 5 bases left in between. The CDR3 DNA follows: TGTGCCAGCAGCTTGAGCCTGAACACCGGGGAGCTGTTTTTT. Amino acids: CASSLSLNTGELFF. Using reference TRBV5-6 and TRBJ2-2 for the parts outside the CDR3, the full variable domain is DAGVTQSPTHLIKTRGQQVTLRCSPKSGHDTVSWYQQALGQGPQFIFQYYEEEERQRGNFPDRFSGHQFPNYSSELNVNALLLGDSALYLCASSLSLNTGELFFGEGSRLTVL.

In its sample, this clone was seen once. The chain recombines TRBV6-5 with TRBJ2-2; TRBD1 might be the D (5 bases). V lost 7 bases, J lost 8 bases, and 17 bases lay in between. The CDR3 has 14 residues. From germline, CDR1 is MNHEY and CDR2 SVGAGI. CDR3 DNA sequence: TGTGCCAGCACACAGGCGAGTTTCGTTGGGGAGCTGTTTTTT. Translating it yields CASTQASFVGELFF.

The rearrangement uses TRBV5-7 and TRBJ1-1; 8 nucleotides agree with TRBD1. TRBV5-7 falls under the ORF class, with uncertain function. The CDR3 covers 14 residues. J was trimmed by 4 bases and V by 3 bases; bases with no gene match: 5. As DNA, the CDR3 is TGTGCCAGCAGCTCCAGGGGGCAGGGCACTGAAGCTTTCTTT. Protein sequence: CASSSRGQGTEAFF.

The V gene is TRBV5-8, the J gene TRBJ2-3, with a weak D call TRBD1 (5 bases). CDR1 and CDR2 (germline): SGHTS, YDEGEE. This CDR3 comprises 15 residues. V gave up 5 bases and J gave up 2 bases, with 15 bases separating them. CDR3 nucleotide sequence: TGTGCCAGCAGATCGAACAGGTATCCCACAGATACGCAGTATTTT. Translation: CASRSNRYPTDTQYF.

J is TRBJ2-1 and V is TRBV5-1; perhaps TRBD1 as D (6 bases). There are 12 residues in the CDR3. CDR1 and CDR2 from the germline V gene are SGHRS and YFSETQ. Trimming pared 0 bases from V and 10 bases from J, leaving 8 bases between. In DNA, the CDR3 is TGCGCCAGCAGCTTGGAGGGACACGAGCAGTTCTTC. Translating gives CASSLEGHEQFF.

The chain recombines TRBV10-3 with TRBJ1-1; 8 bases line up with TRBD1. The length of the CDR3 is 16 residues. The V gene's germline CDR1 is ENHRY and CDR2 SYGVKD. The J segment lost 1 base and the V segment lost 0 bases, leaving 4 bases of the junction unmatched. This CDR3 is CAISESRQGSNTEAFF. CDR3 DNA sequence: TGTGCCATCAGTGAGTCCCGACAGGGGTCGAACACTGAAGCTTTCTTT.

The chain has TRBV13 and TRBJ1-3; TRBD1 matches at 8 bases. This CDR3 has 18 amino acids. Trimming cost V 3 bases and J 0 bases; bases outside gene matches: 10. CDR1 PRHDT and CDR2 FYEKMQ come from the germline V gene (reference sequence). This CDR3 is CASSFSGGAALSGNTIYF. The CDR3 DNA reads as TGTGCCAGCAGCTTTTCAGGGGGCGCGGCCCTCTCTGGAAACACCATATATTTT. The full variable domain, in which reference TRBV13 and TRBJ1-3 provide the parts outside the CDR3, is AAGVIQSPRHLIKEKRETATLKCYPIPRHDTVYWYQQGPGQDPQFLISFYEKMQSDKGSIPDRFSAQQFSDYHSELNMSSLELGDSALYFCASSFSGGAALSGNTIYFGEGSWLTVV.

The chain has TRBV7-8 and TRBJ1-1; weak D call: TRBD1 (6 bases). Trimming removed 6 bases from V and 2 bases from J, with 19 bases in between. Germline V gene sequence: CDR1 SGHVS, CDR2 FQNEAQ. The length of the CDR3 is 16 residues. The CDR3 DNA sequence: TGTGCCAGCAGATCGGCAGGGGCTAGGGGAAACACTGAAGCTTTCTTT. This encodes CASRSAGARGNTEAFF.

The chain uses TRBV7-2 and TRBJ2-5; D is undetermined. Germline CDR1 and CDR2: SGHTA and FQGNSA. The CDR3 sequence is 15 residues long. The V end was cut by 1 base, the J end by 2 bases, with 11 bases between. The DNA for the CDR3 is TGTGCCAGCAGCTTAGTTCTGTGGAGTCAAGAGACCCAGTACTTC. As protein: CASSLVLWSQETQYF.

This sequence joins TRBV25-1 and TRBJ1-2; D is ambiguous. The germline V gene encodes CDR1 MGHDK and CDR2 SYGVNS. V lost 1 base to trimming and J lost 2 bases, with 8 bases between them. The CDR3 is 14 residues long. The CDR3 bases are TGTGCCAGCAGTGAATTATTGAGAAACTATGGCTACACCTTC. It translates to CASSELLRNYGYTF.

The rearrangement uses TRBV10-1 and TRBJ1-2, with D maybe TRBD1 (5 bases). Trimming took off 0 bases at V and 5 bases at J, with 10 bases between the two ends. The CDR3 extends over 14 amino acids. Germline CDR1 and CDR2: WNHNN and SYGVQD (reference sequence). The CDR3 nucleotides are TGCGCCAGCAGTGAGTCGCCAGGGCTTTATGGCTACACCTTC. It is translated as CASSESPGLYGYTF.

This sequence joins TRBV7-2 and TRBJ2-7, with D possibly matching TRBD1 (6 bases). The V end lost 3 bases, the J end lost 3 bases, and 12 bases lay between the germline ends. This CDR3 is built from 14 residues. The germline V gene has CDR1 SGHTA and CDR2 FQGNSA. CDR3 DNA sequence: TGTGCCAGCAGCTTCTCGGACAGAGACTACGAGCAGTACTTC. Translation: CASSFSDRDYEQYF.

The rearrangement joins TRBV11-2 to TRBJ2-3, with 11 bases lining up with TRBD2. The CDR3 runs 18 residues. J was trimmed by 0 bases and V by 7 bases; bases with no gene match: 12. Germline V lookup: CDR1 SGHAT, CDR2 FQNNGV. Here the CDR3 DNA reads TGTGCCAGCACCCTACTAGCGGGGGAGATGAGGAGCACAGATACGCAGTATTTT. This codes for CASTLLAGEMRSTDTQYF.

This chain uses TRBV6-5 with TRBJ2-5; maybe TRBD1 (6 bases). This CDR3 is built from 13 residues. V was shortened by 6 bases and J by 2 bases, with 10 bases between the two germline ends. The V gene's germline CDR1 is MNHEY and CDR2 SVGAGI. CDR3 DNA: TGTGCCAGCAGATGGGGGCCTCAAGAGACCCAGTACTTC. It codes for CASRWGPQETQYF.

This sequence joins TRBV5-5 and TRBJ2-5; the match to TRBD2 covers 8 bases. Trimming cost V 0 bases and J 5 bases; bases outside gene matches: 12. Per germline, CDR1 SGHKS and CDR2 YYEKEE (reference sequence). CDR3 size: 17 residues. CDR3 coding DNA: TGTGCCAGCAGCTTGGTTCCGCGGGGGGAGCCGGGGGAGACCCAGTACTTC. This sequence encodes CASSLVPRGEPGETQYF.